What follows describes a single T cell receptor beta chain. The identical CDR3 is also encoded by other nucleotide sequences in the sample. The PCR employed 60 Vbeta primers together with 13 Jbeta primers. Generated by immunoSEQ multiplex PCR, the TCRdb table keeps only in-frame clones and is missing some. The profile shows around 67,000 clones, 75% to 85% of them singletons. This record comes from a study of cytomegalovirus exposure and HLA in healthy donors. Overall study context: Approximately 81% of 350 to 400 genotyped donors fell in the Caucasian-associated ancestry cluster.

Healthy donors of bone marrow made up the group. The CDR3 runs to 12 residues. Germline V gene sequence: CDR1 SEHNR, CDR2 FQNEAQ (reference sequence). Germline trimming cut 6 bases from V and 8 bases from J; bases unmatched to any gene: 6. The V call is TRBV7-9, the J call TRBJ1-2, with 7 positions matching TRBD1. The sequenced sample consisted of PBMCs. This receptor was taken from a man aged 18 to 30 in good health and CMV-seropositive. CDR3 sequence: CASSRDSRGYTF. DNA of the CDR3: TGTGCCAGCAGTCGGGACAGCCGCGGCTACACCTTC.